This T cell receptor (beta chain) was obtained from a study of blood T cell repertoires in COVID-19. In the study overall: The United States, Italy and Spain supplied acute and convalescent COVID-19 samples. PBMCs, B-cell-depleted T cells, or T cells were the source of the cDNA or gDNA that made up the material.

Seattle patients were enrolled while actively infected and followed longitudinally. Original methodology: Nucleated cell counts were estimated from reference gene primer amplification. Assay: immunoSEQ multiplex PCR; the TCRdb copy retains only in-frame clones and omits some. V and J calls plus clone size are reproduced from that table; the DNA served to infer D and trimming. Of about 200,000 clones listed, around four fifths are singletons. The CDR3 runs to 15 residues. Germline V CDR1 and CDR2: MNHNY, SVGAGI (reference sequence). Trimming cost V 7 bases and J 7 bases; bases outside gene matches: 9. This chain connects TRBV6-6 to TRBJ1-6; 8 nucleotides align to TRBD1. This TCR derives from a man in his sixties with COVID-19, enrolled during active disease. The sequenced sample consisted of peripheral blood. The CDR3, as DNA: TGTGCCAGCAACCTACGTACAGGGGGGAATTCACCCCTCCACTTT. This translates into CASNLRTGGNSPLHF.